The 16 T cell receptor beta chains below were found in one sample sequenced in a study of OX40 agonist ivuxolimab in advanced cancers. The method was immunoSEQ multiplex PCR; TCRdb's version includes in-frame clones alone and lacks a portion of them. The table lists about 61,000 clones, less than 85% of them singletons. This sample comprised CD4+ or CD8+ T cells sorted from blood, obtained in a trial of the OX40 agonist ivuxolimab. These receptors were collected from an adult with an advanced solid tumor such as melanoma, head and neck, liver or kidney cancer.

The chain couples TRBV28 to TRBJ1-1; 8 nucleotides align to TRBD1. Looked up from germline, CDR1 is MDHEN and CDR2 is SYDVKM. V trimming: 8 bases; J trimming: 3 bases; junction bases outside the gene matches: 14. The CDR3 has 16 amino acids. CDR3 DNA: TGTGCCAGCGGCCCTACAGGGGGTTTTAGGGACACTGAAGCTTTCTTT. The encoded protein is CASGPTGGFRDTEAFF.

This chain links TRBV6-5 with TRBJ2-1; D not certain. Germline V gene sequence: CDR1 MNHEY, CDR2 SVGAGI. The CDR3 is 13 amino acids. V lost 8 bases and J lost 3, with 11 bases in between. CDR3 nucleotides: TGTGCCAGCTCTACAGTTCGCTACAATGAGCAGTTCTTC. It specifies CASSTVRYNEQFF.

The CDR3 region is CASRPSRRGTEAFF. CDR3 nucleotide sequence: TGTGCCAGCAGACCCTCCCGACGGGGCACTGAAGCTTTCTTT. V is TRBV28 and J is TRBJ1-1; D is unresolved. Per the germline V gene, CDR1 is MDHEN and CDR2 is SYDVKM. V was trimmed by 6 bases and J by 4 bases, leaving 15 bases between them. The CDR3 has 14 residues.

The V gene is TRBV7-2, the J gene TRBJ2-3; the D gene is possibly TRBD1 (5 bases). The CDR3 is 16 amino acids. Germline-derived CDR1 and CDR2 are SGHTA and FQGNSA. Trimming pared 7 bases from V and 4 bases from J, leaving 21 bases between. As DNA, the CDR3 is TGTGCCAGCACTTGGGCCGGTGCAGGGAAGGCAGATACGCAGTATTTT. As protein: CASTWAGAGKADTQYF.

This chain uses TRBV18 with TRBJ2-7; the D gene is possibly TRBD2 (5 bases). This CDR3 contains 13 residues. Germline CDR1 reads KGHSH; CDR2 reads LQKENI. Trimming removed 4 bases from V and 3 bases from J, with 10 bases in between. The CDR3 protein is CASSLSRDYEQYF. Here the CDR3 DNA reads TGTGCCAGCTCACTGTCGAGGGACTACGAGCAGTACTTC.

The rearrangement links TRBV9 to TRBJ2-1, with 7 bases identical to TRBD2. CDR3 length: 15 residues. V was pared by 2 bases and J by 6 bases, with 8 bases of the junction left unmatched. From germline, CDR1 is SGDLS and CDR2 YYNGEE. CDR3 coding DNA: TGTGCCAGCAGCGTTGGAAGCGGGGTGGGCAATGAGCAGTTCTTC. It encodes CASSVGSGVGNEQFF.

This clone was counted once. The chain employs TRBV29-1 and TRBJ2-3; 9 bases match TRBD2. J gave up 2 bases and V 6 bases, and 15 bases lay outside the gene matches. The CDR3 runs to 17 residues. Germline CDR1 is SQVTM and CDR2 is ANQGSEA. CDR3 in amino acids: CSVRSATAGGLTDTQYF. CDR3 coding DNA: TGCAGCGTGAGATCGGCCACAGCGGGAGGACTCACAGATACGCAGTATTTT.

The rearrangement links TRBV5-6 to TRBJ2-3, with D perhaps TRBD2 (5 bases). Deletions cut 4 bases from V and 4 bases from J, with 13 bases between. CDR1 and CDR2 from the germline V gene are SGHDT and YYEEEE. The CDR3 covers 14 residues. DNA for the CDR3: TGTGCCAGCAGCCATGAGGGCCTGGCAGATACGCAGTATTTT. Protein product: CASSHEGLADTQYF.

V usage is TRBV15 and J usage is TRBJ1-5; D might be TRBD1 (5 bases). Germline V gives CDR1 LNHNV, CDR2 YYDKDF (reference sequence). This CDR3 is 17 amino acids long. V lost 0 bases and J lost 3, with 15 bases in between. CDR3 DNA: TGTGCCACCAGCAGAGATTTGGTCGGGGCATACAATCAGCCCCAGCATTTT. Its translation is CATSRDLVGAYNQPQHF.

J is TRBJ2-1 and V is TRBV2; 12 nucleotides align to TRBD2. The V gene's germline CDR1 is SNHLY and CDR2 FYNNEI. V was pared by 6 bases and J by 12 bases, with 9 bases of the junction left unmatched. CDR3 size: 14 residues. CDR3 protein: CASRAGLAGSSQFF. CDR3 sequence (DNA): TGTGCCAGCAGGGCAGGACTAGCGGGGTCCTCGCAGTTCTTC.

The rearrangement links TRBV6-1 to TRBJ1-3; perhaps TRBD1 as D (6 bases). The length of the CDR3 is 13 residues. CDR1 and CDR2 (germline): MNHNS, SASEGT. With 9 bases removed from V and 0 bases from J, the gap between germline ends came to 9 bases. In nucleotides, the CDR3 is TGTGCCAGTAGGGGGAGCTCTGGAAACACCATATATTTT. Protein sequence: CASRGSSGNTIYF.

This clone was detected once. The chain uses TRBV5-1 and TRBJ2-3; tentatively, D is TRBD1 or TRBD2 (5 bases each). The germline V gene has CDR1 SGHRS and CDR2 YFSETQ. The CDR3 extends over 14 amino acids. V dropped 8 bases and J dropped 2 bases, with 15 bases sitting between them. The CDR3 bases are TGCGCCAGTTCCTCGGGACCTACCACAGATACGCAGTATTTT. Protein: CASSSGPTTDTQYF.

This clone was seen a handful of times. The chain uses TRBV10-1 and TRBJ1-1; the D is unclear. The CDR3 length is 13 residues. Germline CDR1 is WNHNN and CDR2 is SYGVQD (reference sequence). The ends were cut back, 0 bases at V and 8 bases at J, with 10 bases in the middle. CDR3 sequence (DNA): TGCGCCAGCAGTGAGTCTCGGGGTTTCGAAGCTTTCTTT. It encodes CASSESRGFEAFF.

CDR3 coding DNA: TGTGCCAGTACACTAGCGGGGACCTCCGGAGATACGCAGTATTTT. This encodes CASTLAGTSGDTQYF. The chain couples TRBV19 to TRBJ2-3; 10 bases are shared with TRBD2. CDR1 LNHDA and CDR2 SQIVND come from the germline V gene (reference sequence). The V segment lost 7 bases and the J segment 5 bases; nucleotides outside the gene matches: 9. The CDR3 extends over 15 amino acids.

This chain links TRBV7-3 with TRBJ1-1; maybe TRBD1 (5 bases). The CDR3 is 13 residues long. V was shortened by 2 bases and J by 5 bases, with 9 bases between the two germline ends. Germline V gene sequence: CDR1 SGHTA, CDR2 FQGTGA. The CDR3 nucleotides read TGTGCCAGCAGCTTAGGGGGTAGGACTGAAGCTTTCTTT. Its protein product is CASSLGGRTEAFF.

CDR3 DNA: TGTGCCAGCAGGACTAGCGGGGGGGTAGATACGCAGTATTTT. Its translation is CASRTSGGVDTQYF. This chain joins TRBV2 and TRBJ2-3, with 14 bases matching TRBD2. The CDR3 sequence is 14 residues long. The junction had 1 base not matched to a gene; V was cut back by 6 bases and J by 5 bases. CDR1 and CDR2 from the germline V gene are SNHLY and FYNNEI.